The sequence of this T cell receptor beta chain was determined in a study of T cell responses to AZD1222 COVID-19 vaccine. Regarding the study as a whole: Spike-specific TCR breadth and depth went up after people got two AZD1222 doses. Sampling that yielded the repertoires occurred only after the peak T cell response.

Per the germline V gene, CDR1 is SEHNR and CDR2 is FQNEAQ (reference sequence). This CDR3 comprises 18 residues. Trimming shortened V by 0 bases and J by 5 bases, and 17 bases separated the two germline ends. In the case of this clone: The antigen is not known.

Clones were sequenced by immunoSEQ multiplex PCR, and TCRdb holds only the in-frame ones, with some missing. The data hold 170,000 or so clones, with over 75% observed a single time. V and J are TRBV7-9 and TRBJ1-6; unclear D gene. The sample here was peripheral blood, taken on day 0 of AZD1222 vaccination. The TCR comes from an adult in good health. CDR3 coding DNA: TGTGCCAGCAGCTTAGCCCTGGCTTGGGGATCGAATAATTCACCCCTCCACTTT. Encoded protein: CASSLALAWGSNNSPLHF. The full variable domain, its missing parts supplied by reference TRBV7-9 and TRBJ1-6, is DTGVSQNPRHKITKRGQNVTFRCDPISEHNRLYWYRQTLGQGPEFLTYFQNEAQLEKSRLLSDRFSAERPKGSFSTLEIQRTEQGDSAMYLCASSLALAWGSNNSPLHFGNGTRLTVT.